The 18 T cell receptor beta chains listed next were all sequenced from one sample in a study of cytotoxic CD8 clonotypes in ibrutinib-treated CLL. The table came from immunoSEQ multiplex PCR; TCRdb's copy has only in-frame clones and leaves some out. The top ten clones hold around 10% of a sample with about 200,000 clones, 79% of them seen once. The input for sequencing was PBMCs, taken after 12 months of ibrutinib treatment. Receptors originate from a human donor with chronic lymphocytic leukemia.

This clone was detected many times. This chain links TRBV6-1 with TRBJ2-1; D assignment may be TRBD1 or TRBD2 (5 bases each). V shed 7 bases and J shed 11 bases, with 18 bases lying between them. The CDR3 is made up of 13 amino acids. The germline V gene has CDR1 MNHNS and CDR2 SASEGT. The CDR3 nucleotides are TGTGCCAGCATGGGGACGAGCACCTCTAAGCAGTTCTTC. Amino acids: CASMGTSTSKQFF.

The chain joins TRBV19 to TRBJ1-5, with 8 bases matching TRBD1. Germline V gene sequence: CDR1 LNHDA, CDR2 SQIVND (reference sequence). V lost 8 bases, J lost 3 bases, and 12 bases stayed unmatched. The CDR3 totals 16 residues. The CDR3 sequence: CASDRIGTGSNQPQHF. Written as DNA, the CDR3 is TGTGCCAGTGACCGAATCGGGACAGGATCCAATCAGCCCCAGCATTTT.

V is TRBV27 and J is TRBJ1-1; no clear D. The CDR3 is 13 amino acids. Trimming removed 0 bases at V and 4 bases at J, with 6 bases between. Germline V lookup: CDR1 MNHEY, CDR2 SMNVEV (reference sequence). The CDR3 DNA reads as TGTGCCAGCAGTTTATCGTGGGGCACTGAAGCTTTCTTT. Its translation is CASSLSWGTEAFF.

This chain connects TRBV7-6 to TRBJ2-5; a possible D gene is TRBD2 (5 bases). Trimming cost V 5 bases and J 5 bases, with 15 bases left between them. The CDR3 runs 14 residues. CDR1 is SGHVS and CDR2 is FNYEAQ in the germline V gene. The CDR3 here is CASSPPLTTETQYF. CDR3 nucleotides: TGTGCCAGCAGCCCACCCCTGACTACTGAGACCCAGTACTTC.

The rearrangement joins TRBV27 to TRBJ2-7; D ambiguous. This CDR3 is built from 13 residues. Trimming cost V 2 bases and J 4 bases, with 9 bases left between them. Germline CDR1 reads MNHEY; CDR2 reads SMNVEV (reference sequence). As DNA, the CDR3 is TGTGCCAGCAGTTTAGGCAGAAATTACGAGCAGTACTTC. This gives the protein CASSLGRNYEQYF.

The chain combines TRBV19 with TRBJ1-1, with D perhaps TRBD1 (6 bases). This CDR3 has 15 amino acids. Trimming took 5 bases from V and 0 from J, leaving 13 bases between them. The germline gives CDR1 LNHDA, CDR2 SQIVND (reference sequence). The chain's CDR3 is CASSSTGHLNTEAFF. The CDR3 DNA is TGTGCCAGTAGTTCAACGGGACACCTGAACACTGAAGCTTTCTTT.

This CDR3 is CASSLEQKNLYSNQPQHF. The CDR3 DNA reads as TGCGCCAGCAGTCTGGAACAGAAGAATCTCTATAGCAATCAGCCCCAGCATTTT. This rearrangement joins TRBV23-1 to TRBJ1-5, with D hard to call. TRBV23-1 has ORF status, its function being uncertain. V gave up 4 bases and J gave up 0 bases, with 19 bases separating them. The CDR3 consists of 18 residues.

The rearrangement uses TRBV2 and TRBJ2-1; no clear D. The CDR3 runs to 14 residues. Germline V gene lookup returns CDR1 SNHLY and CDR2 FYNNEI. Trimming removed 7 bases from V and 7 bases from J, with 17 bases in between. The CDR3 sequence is CASTRMGWGNEQFF. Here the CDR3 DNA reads TGTGCCAGCACTAGAATGGGATGGGGTAATGAGCAGTTCTTC.

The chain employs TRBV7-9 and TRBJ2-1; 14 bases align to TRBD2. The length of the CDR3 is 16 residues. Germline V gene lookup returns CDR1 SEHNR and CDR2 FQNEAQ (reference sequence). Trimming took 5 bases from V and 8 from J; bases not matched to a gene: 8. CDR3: CASSVPGTSGSYEQFF. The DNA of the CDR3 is TGTGCCAGCAGCGTACCCGGGACTAGCGGGAGTTATGAGCAGTTCTTC.

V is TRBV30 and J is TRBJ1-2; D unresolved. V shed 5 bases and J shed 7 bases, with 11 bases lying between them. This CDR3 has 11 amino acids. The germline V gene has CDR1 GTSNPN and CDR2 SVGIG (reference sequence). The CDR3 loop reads CAWLWKGGYTF. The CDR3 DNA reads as TGTGCCTGGCTCTGGAAGGGTGGCTACACCTTC.

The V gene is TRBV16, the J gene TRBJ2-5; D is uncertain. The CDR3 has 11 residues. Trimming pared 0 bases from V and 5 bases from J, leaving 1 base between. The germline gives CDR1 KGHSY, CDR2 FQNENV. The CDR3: CASSQSETQYF. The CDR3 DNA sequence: TGTGCCAGCAGCCAATCCGAGACCCAGTACTTC.

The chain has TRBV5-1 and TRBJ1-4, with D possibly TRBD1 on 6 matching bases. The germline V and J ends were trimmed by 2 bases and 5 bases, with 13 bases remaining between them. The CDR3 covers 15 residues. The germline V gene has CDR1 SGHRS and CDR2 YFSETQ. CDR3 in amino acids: CASSFQGRGNEKLFF. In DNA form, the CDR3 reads TGCGCCAGCAGCTTTCAGGGCAGGGGAAATGAAAAACTGTTTTTT.

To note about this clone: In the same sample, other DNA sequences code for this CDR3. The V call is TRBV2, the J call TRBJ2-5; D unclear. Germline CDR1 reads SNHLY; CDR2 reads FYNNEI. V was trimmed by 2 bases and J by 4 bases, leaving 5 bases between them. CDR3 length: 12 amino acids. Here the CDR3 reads CASSELRETQYF. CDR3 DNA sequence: TGTGCCAGCAGTGAACTCCGAGAGACCCAGTACTTC.

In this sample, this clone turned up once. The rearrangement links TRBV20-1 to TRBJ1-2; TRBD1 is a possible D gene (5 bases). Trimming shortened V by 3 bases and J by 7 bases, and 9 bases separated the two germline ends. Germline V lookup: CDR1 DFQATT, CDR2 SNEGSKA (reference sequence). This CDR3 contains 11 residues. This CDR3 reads CSASSGVGYTF. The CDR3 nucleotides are TGCAGTGCTAGTTCGGGGGTTGGCTACACCTTC.

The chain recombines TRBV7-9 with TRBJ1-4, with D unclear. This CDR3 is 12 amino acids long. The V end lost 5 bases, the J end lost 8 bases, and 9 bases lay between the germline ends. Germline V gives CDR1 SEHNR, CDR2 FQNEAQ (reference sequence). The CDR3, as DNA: TGTGCCAGCAGCACCGTAGGGGAAAAACTGTTTTTT. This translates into CASSTVGEKLFF. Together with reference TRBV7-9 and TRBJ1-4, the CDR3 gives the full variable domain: DTGVSQNPRHKITKRGQNVTFRCDPISEHNRLYWYRQTLGQGPEFLTYFQNEAQLEKSRLLSDRFSAERPKGSFSTLEIQRTEQGDSAMYLCASSTVGEKLFFGSGTQLSVL.

For the CDR3, the DNA is TGTGCCAGCAGTTTGACAGGGACGGATGAAAAACTGTTTTTT. The encoded protein is CASSLTGTDEKLFF. The chain employs TRBV27 and TRBJ1-4, with 7 bases identical to TRBD1. There are 14 residues in the CDR3. Trimming took 3 bases from V and 6 from J; bases not matched to a gene: 4. Germline V CDR1 and CDR2: MNHEY, SMNVEV (reference sequence).

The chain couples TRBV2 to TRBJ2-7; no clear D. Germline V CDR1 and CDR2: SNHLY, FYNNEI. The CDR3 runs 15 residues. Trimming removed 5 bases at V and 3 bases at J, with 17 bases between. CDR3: CASSPLRGSYYEQYF. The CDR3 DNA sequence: TGTGCCAGCAGTCCTCTCCGAGGTTCTTACTACGAGCAGTACTTC. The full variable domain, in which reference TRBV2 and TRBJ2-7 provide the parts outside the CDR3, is EPEVTQTPSHQVTQMGQEVILRCVPISNHLYFYWYRQILGQKVEFLVSFYNNEISEKSEIFDDQFSVERPDGSNFTLKIRSTKLEDSAMYFCASSPLRGSYYEQYFGPGTRLTVT.

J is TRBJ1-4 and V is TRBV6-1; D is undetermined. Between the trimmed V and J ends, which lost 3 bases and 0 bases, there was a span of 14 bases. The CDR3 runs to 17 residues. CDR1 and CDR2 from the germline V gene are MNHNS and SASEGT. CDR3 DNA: TGTGCCAGCAGTGATTCCCTCCCGAGGGCAACTAATGAAAAACTGTTTTTT. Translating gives CASSDSLPRATNEKLFF.